These T cell receptor beta chains were read from a single sample in a study of shared clonotypes between healthy human individuals. TCRdb's copy holds only in-frame clones and misses some; the assay was immunoSEQ multiplex PCR. The sample carries about 680,000 clones, roughly 70% recorded once. Sequencing used memory CD4+ T cells sorted from blood. These receptors were taken from a woman under 40 in good health. CDR3s include the opening cysteine and the closing phenylalanine or tryptophan. A D gene is named only where the DNA matches it firmly. Clone size is stated in some rows and not others, as once, few, many or a class when expanded.

V gene	D gene	clone size	J gene	CDR3 protein	CDR3 DNA
TRBV4-1	TRBD1	NA	TRBJ1-3	CASSQPWGQSSSGNTIYF	TGCGCCAGCAGCCAACCCTGGGGACAGTCGAGCTCTGGAAACACCATATATTTT
TRBV5-1	TRBD1	NA	TRBJ1-2	CASSRAQGAYGYTF	TGCGCCAGCAGCAGGGCACAGGGGGCCTATGGCTACACCTTC
TRBV18	NA	NA	TRBJ1-1	CASSPERRSWTEAFF	TGTGCCAGCTCCCCAGAAAGGAGATCTTGGACTGAAGCTTTCTTT
TRBV6-1	NA	NA	TRBJ2-3	CASSASGIGTDTQYF	TGTGCCAGCAGTGCTTCAGGGATCGGCACAGATACGCAGTATTTT
TRBV29-1	TRBD2	few	TRBJ2-2	CSASSGTGELFF	TGCAGCGCGAGTAGCGGGACCGGGGAGCTGTTTTTT
TRBV19	NA	NA	TRBJ2-2	CASSIDTGLQGKTGELFF	TGTGCCAGTAGTATAGATACGGGACTTCAAGGGAAAACCGGGGAGCTGTTTTTT
TRBV29-1	NA	few	TRBJ1-2	CSSAGGFGYTF	TGCAGCAGCGCGGGGGGTTTCGGCTACACCTTC
TRBV18	TRBD1	NA	TRBJ1-3	CASSPGPGGDGNTIYF	TGTGCCAGCTCACCAGGACCAGGGGGGGATGGAAACACCATATATTTT
TRBV7-9	NA	NA	TRBJ2-1	CASSVNREIKNEQFF	TGTGCCAGCAGCGTAAACAGGGAAATAAAGAATGAGCAGTTCTTC
TRBV5-1	NA	few	TRBJ2-2	CASSPGTDTGELFF	TGCGCCAGCAGCCCGGGGACGGACACCGGGGAGCTGTTTTTT
TRBV6-5	NA	NA	TRBJ1-2	CASSFGLQDGYTF	TGTGCCAGCAGTTTCGGACTTCAAGATGGCTACACCTTC
TRBV5-1	TRBD1	few	TRBJ2-7	CASSLWDSEGHEQYF	TGCGCCAGCAGCTTGTGGGACAGTGAAGGTCACGAGCAGTACTTC
TRBV7-2	NA	NA	TRBJ1-1	CASRTLSGPIFEAFF	TGTGCCAGCAGGACCCTATCCGGGCCAATCTTTGAAGCTTTCTTT
TRBV7-2	NA	NA	TRBJ2-5	CASSLGVVEETQYF	TGTGCCAGCAGCTTAGGGGTAGTGGAAGAGACCCAGTACTTC
TRBV28	NA	NA	TRBJ1-2	CASSGARDLYGYTF	TGTGCCAGCAGTGGGGCCCGGGACCTCTATGGCTACACCTTC
TRBV20-1	NA	NA	TRBJ1-2	CSARFYGYTF	TGCAGTGCTCGCTTCTATGGCTACACCTTC
TRBV11-2	NA	few	TRBJ1-1	CASSFTGNSFLGNTEAFF	TGTGCCAGCAGCTTTACGGGGAATAGTTTTTTGGGGAACACTGAAGCTTTCTTT
TRBV30	TRBD1	NA	TRBJ1-5	CAWSVPFGQGGQPQHF	TGTGCCTGGAGCGTCCCCTTCGGACAGGGCGGGCAGCCCCAGCATTTT
TRBV7-8	NA	NA	TRBJ2-7	CASSLRDYEQYF	TGTGCCAGCAGCCTCCGGGACTACGAGCAGTACTTC
TRBV15	TRBD2	NA	TRBJ2-1	CATSRDNGLVKVDEQFF	TGTGCCACCAGCAGAGATAATGGACTAGTAAAAGTCGATGAGCAGTTCTTC
TRBV27	TRBD2	NA	TRBJ2-5	CASSNPGTSGRAGETQYF	TGTGCCAGCAGTAACCCAGGGACTAGCGGGAGGGCGGGGGAGACCCAGTACTTC
TRBV5-1	NA	once	TRBJ2-2	CASSLFGGQLTNTGELFF	TGCGCCAGCAGCTTGTTTGGTGGACAGTTAACGAACACCGGGGAGCTGTTTTTT
TRBV14	NA	NA	TRBJ1-1	CASSQTQGTNTEAFF	TGTGCCAGCAGCCAAACCCAGGGCACGAACACTGAAGCTTTCTTT
TRBV27	TRBD1	NA	TRBJ1-2	CASSFSGTGRGSNYGYTF	TGTGCCAGCAGTTTCTCCGGGACAGGGAGGGGGTCTAACTATGGCTACACCTTC
TRBV19	TRBD1	few	TRBJ1-1	CAAQGQPGAEAFF	TGTGCCGCCCAGGGACAGCCAGGCGCCGAAGCTTTCTTT
TRBV28	NA	NA	TRBJ2-1	CASSVLVFGSYNEQFF	TGTGCCAGCAGTGTACTAGTGTTTGGGTCCTACAATGAGCAGTTCTTC
TRBV7-8	TRBD1	NA	TRBJ1-4	CASSSDRARNEKLFF	TGTGCCAGCAGCTCGGACAGGGCCCGTAATGAAAAACTGTTTTTT
TRBV5-1	NA	NA	TRBJ1-2	CASSWQINYGYTF	TGCGCCAGCAGCTGGCAGATAAACTATGGCTACACCTTC
TRBV28	NA	NA	TRBJ2-7	CASSPGGWAYEQYF	TGTGCCAGCAGCCCTGGGGGCTGGGCCTACGAGCAGTACTTC